This TCR beta chain is drawn from a study of T cells after yellow fever vaccination. Study findings and constraints: The CD4 and CD8 compartments had a small share of their clonotypes in common.

As to this clonotype: What it binds is unknown.

One entry per CDR3 protein results from TCRdb running MiXCR on the 5' RACE reads. Of about 320,000 distinct CDR3 sequences listed, roughly a tenth were seen once; the top ten hold about 3%. This receptor was obtained from a man between 18 and 35 years old who received the YFV17D yellow fever vaccine. The source was CD4+ T cells sorted from PBMCs, collected 45 days after the yellow fever booster vaccination.

DNA of the CDR3: TGTGCCACTTTAAACAGGGGATGGGGCGAGCAGTACGTC. This codes for CATLNRGWGEQYV. The genes are TRBV28 and TRBJ2-7; 7 bases agree with TRBD1. After removal of 10 bases from V and 6 bases from J, the junction contained 12 bases not matched to a gene. This CDR3 is built from 13 residues. CDR1 and CDR2 from the germline V gene are MDHEN and SYDVKM.